The clone carrying this T cell receptor (beta chain) came up many times. Antigen: not known. Relative to the germline gene, one junction end is altered; a read error may explain this. The CDR3 consists of 12 residues. In germline, CDR1 is ENHRY, CDR2 SYGVKD. As the template, RNA transcripts were used to amplify TCR beta CDR3 regions. The authors performed first-round RT-PCR with HTBI primers and then a second-round multiplex PCR. TCRdb re-analysed the multiplex PCR reads in MiXCR, keeping a single row per CDR3 protein. Of about 660,000 distinct CDR3 sequences in the sample, under 50% are singletons; the top ten hold about 3.3%. None of the included patients had other autoimmune diseases, uncontrolled infections, pregnancy or lactation, as these led to exclusion. The data originate from a study of Graves' ophthalmopathy and Graves' hyperthyroidism. Overall study: The authors collected peripheral blood at initial diagnosis, before any treatment.

General observations from the study: A model of 13 signatures distinguished ophthalmopathy from stable hyperthyroidism at roughly 87% sensitivity and 81.08% specificity. Most thyroid-expanded clonotypes exceeding 0.001 frequency were also found in blood.

The sequenced sample was peripheral blood. The clonotype comes from an adult man with Graves' ophthalmopathy. V and J are TRBV10-3 and TRBJ1-2; the D is unclear. For the CDR3, the DNA is TGTGCCAGCAGTGACGGACACTATGGCTACACCTTC. Residues: CASSDGHYGYTF.